This passage covers 27 T cell receptor beta chains from one sample sequenced in a study of human T cells and chemical hapten exposure. Time point here: pre-sensitization, week 0. Treatment described: therapeutic diphenylcyclopropenone sensitization with weekly scalp DPC. A single record per CDR3 protein comes from TCRdb applying MiXCR to the RACE reads. This repertoire shows 300,000 to 450,000 distinct CDR3 sequences, approximately 5.1% found once; its top ten account for 2.5% to 3%. The sequenced sample was whole blood, obtained in connection with sensitization to the hapten diphenylcyclopropenone (DPC). The receptors were sampled from a woman in her 50s with alopecia areata. Some clones in this sample may be carry-over from other donors' samples.

The chain joins TRBV14 to TRBJ1-1; 7 bases agree with TRBD1. This CDR3 is 16 amino acids long. With V trimmed by 4 bases and J by 2 bases, 10 bases remained unmatched. Per germline, CDR1 SGHDN and CDR2 FVKESK. The DNA for the CDR3 is TGTGCCAGCAGCCGCGCGACAGGGTTTGAAAACACTGAAGCTTTCTTT. Translated, it gives CASSRATGFENTEAFF.

This clonotype was detected ten times or more. The chain uses TRBV20-1 and TRBJ2-4; perhaps TRBD2 as D (5 bases). Germline V gene data show CDR1 as DFQATT and CDR2 as SNEGSKA (reference sequence). The CDR3 extends over 13 amino acids. V was cut by 1 base and J by 10 bases, with 14 bases left in between. This CDR3 is CSARGFGVQIQYF. Written as DNA, the CDR3 is TGCAGTGCTAGAGGGTTCGGGGTCCAAATTCAGTACTTC.

This clonotype was seen many times. The chain employs TRBV5-1 and TRBJ2-7; either TRBD1 or TRBD2 may supply D (6 bases each). The V gene lost 2 bases and the J gene lost 6 bases, with 15 bases spanning the gap. The germline V gene has CDR1 SGHRS and CDR2 YFSETQ. The CDR3 runs to 14 residues. The CDR3 reads CASSLIQGGGEQYF. The DNA for the CDR3 is TGCGCCAGCAGCTTAATTCAAGGAGGGGGCGAGCAGTACTTC.

The sample holds a few counts of this clonotype. The chain uses TRBV12-3 or TRBV12-4 and TRBJ2-4; the D call may be TRBD1 or TRBD2 (6 bases each). V was pared by 3 bases and J by 3 bases, with 12 bases between. CDR3 size: 15 residues. CDR3 sequence: CASSFGGLGKNIQYF. CDR3 coding DNA: TGTGCCAGCAGTTTTGGGGGGCTAGGCAAAAACATTCAGTACTTC.

This clonotype was seen repeatedly, ten times or more. This chain connects TRBV7-2 to TRBJ2-1; D is unresolved. Looked up from germline, CDR1 is SGHTA and CDR2 is FQGNSA. Trimming took off 5 bases at V and 8 bases at J, with 7 bases between the two ends. The CDR3 runs 11 residues. CDR3 DNA: TGTGCCAGCAGCACCCTCCATGAGCAGTTCTTC. This translates into CASSTLHEQFF.

This clonotype has only a few counts. The chain is built from TRBV13 and TRBJ1-6; D is unresolved. The CDR3 contains 13 residues. V was pared by 4 bases and J by 4 bases, with 5 bases between. Germline values: CDR1 PRHDT, CDR2 FYEKMQ (reference sequence). The CDR3 reads CASSSAYNSPLHF. CDR3 bases: TGTGCCAGCAGCTCGGCTTATAATTCACCCCTCCACTTT.

This clonotype has ten or more counts. V gene TRBV9 combines with J gene TRBJ1-1, with D possibly matching TRBD1 (5 bases). This CDR3 is 14 amino acids long. The germline V gene encodes CDR1 SGDLS and CDR2 YYNGEE. Trimming removed 0 bases from V and 0 bases from J, with 6 bases in between. DNA for the CDR3: TGTGCCAGCAGCGTAGGAGGGGTGAACACTGAAGCTTTCTTT. This translates into CASSVGGVNTEAFF.

This clonotype was seen at least ten times. CDR3 DNA sequence: TGTGCCAGCTCACCCGGACTAGCGGGGGCCAACAATGAGCAGTTCTTC. It codes for CASSPGLAGANNEQFF. The genes are TRBV18 and TRBJ2-1; 13 bases agree with TRBD2. The CDR3 totals 16 residues. Germline-derived CDR1 and CDR2 are KGHSH and LQKENI. V shed 3 bases and J 5 bases; nucleotides not matched to a gene: 4.

This clonotype was counted many times. V and J are TRBV29-1 and TRBJ2-1, with D perhaps assigned TRBD1 or TRBD2 (5 bases each). This CDR3 is 15 amino acids long. V gave up 1 base and J gave up 4 bases, with 14 bases separating them. CDR1 is SQVTM and CDR2 is ANQGSEA in the germline V gene. In nucleotides, the CDR3 is TGCAGCGTTGAAGTTAGGGGAGTTAGGTACAATGAGCAGTTCTTC. As protein: CSVEVRGVRYNEQFF.

This clonotype has at least ten counts. This rearrangement joins TRBV19 to TRBJ2-1; the D is unclear. The CDR3 contains 17 residues. The ends were cut back, 0 bases at V and 8 bases at J, with 20 bases in the middle. Germline-derived CDR1 and CDR2 are LNHDA and SQIVND (reference sequence). In DNA form, the CDR3 reads TGTGCCAGTAGTATAGACGGTGGGGATCTACAAAGGGATGAGCAGTTCTTC. Its protein is CASSIDGGDLQRDEQFF. Full variable domain (rest looked up from reference TRBV19 and TRBJ2-1): DGGITQSPKYLFRKEGQNVTLSCEQNLNHDAMYWYRQDPGQGLRLIYYSQIVNDFQKGDIAEGYSVSREKKESFPLTVTSAQKNPTAFYLCASSIDGGDLQRDEQFFGPGTRLTVL.

This clonotype was observed a few times. The chain carries TRBV27 and TRBJ2-3; 7 nucleotides line up with TRBD2. CDR1 is MNHEY, CDR2 SMNVEV, per germline (reference sequence). The junction had 14 bases not matched to a gene; V was cut back by 6 bases and J by 2 bases. The CDR3 sequence is 17 residues long. The chain's CDR3 is CASRPYGGSLDTDTQYF. The CDR3 coding sequence is TGTGCCAGCAGACCGTACGGGGGGTCCCTCGACACAGATACGCAGTATTTT.

In this sample, this clonotype turned up many times. The chain employs TRBV27 and TRBJ2-7; D is perhaps TRBD1 (5 bases). Trimming stripped 8 bases from V and 1 base from J, with 12 bases between. Germline V gene data show CDR1 as MNHEY and CDR2 as SMNVEV (reference sequence). This CDR3 contains 13 residues. CDR3 amino acids: CASARQLSYEQYF. CDR3 DNA: TGTGCCAGCGCTCGACAGTTATCCTACGAGCAGTACTTC.

In this sample, this clonotype turned up many times. V is TRBV29-1 and J is TRBJ1-2; D unresolved. Germline CDR1 is SQVTM and CDR2 is ANQGSEA. This CDR3 contains 12 residues. V lost 5 bases to trimming and J lost 8 bases, with 15 bases between them. The CDR3 DNA sequence: TGCAGCGTTCTCGGGGAGAGTGCGGGCTACACCTTC. The encoded protein is CSVLGESAGYTF.

There are a few counts of this clonotype. The chain links TRBV28 to TRBJ1-5; D gene uncertain. Trimming removed 3 bases from V and 3 bases from J, with 6 bases in between. The CDR3 length is 13 residues. In germline, CDR1 is MDHEN, CDR2 SYDVKM. The CDR3 sequence is CASSFIVNQPQHF. Written as DNA, the CDR3 is TGTGCCAGCAGTTTCATCGTCAATCAGCCCCAGCATTTT.

This clonotype was counted many times. The rearrangement links TRBV12-3 or TRBV12-4 to TRBJ2-1; the D is unclear. V was trimmed by 7 bases and J by 4 bases, leaving 14 bases between them. The CDR3 has 14 residues. The CDR3, as DNA: TGTGCCAGCATAGGAGACCGATCGTACAATGAGCAGTTCTTC. Protein product: CASIGDRSYNEQFF.

This clonotype was found many times. The chain combines TRBV3-1 with TRBJ2-2; 7 bases match TRBD1. The CDR3 is 14 residues long. J was trimmed by 6 bases and V by 5 bases; bases with no gene match: 6. Germline V gives CDR1 LGHDT, CDR2 YNNKEL (reference sequence). DNA for the CDR3: TGTGCCAGCAGCTCGAGACAGGGTTCCGGGGAGCTGTTTTTT. Residues: CASSSRQGSGELFF.

This clonotype was detected many times. The genes are TRBV12-3 or TRBV12-4 and TRBJ1-2; D unclear. With 1 base removed from V and 4 bases from J, the gap between germline ends came to 10 bases. The length of the CDR3 is 14 residues. The CDR3: CASSLGEGGYGYTF. The CDR3 DNA is TGTGCCAGCAGTTTAGGAGAGGGAGGCTATGGCTACACCTTC.

This clonotype was detected a few times. The chain joins TRBV13 to TRBJ1-2, with D perhaps TRBD1 (6 bases). V gave up 5 bases and J gave up 8 bases, with 18 bases separating them. Germline loops: CDR1 PRHDT, CDR2 FYEKMQ (reference sequence). CDR3 length: 14 residues. The CDR3 is CASSPRQALWGYTF. The CDR3, as DNA: TGTGCCAGCAGCCCTAGACAGGCCCTGTGGGGCTACACCTTC.

This rearrangement joins TRBV3-1 to TRBJ1-5; unclear D gene. V was pared by 0 bases and J by 12 bases, with 12 bases between. The CDR3 is 13 residues long. Germline CDR1 and CDR2: LGHDT and YNNKEL (reference sequence). This chain's CDR3 is CASSQDYRSGQHF. CDR3 DNA sequence: TGTGCCAGCAGCCAAGATTATCGGTCAGGCCAGCATTTT.

This clonotype has ten or more counts. This rearrangement joins TRBV3-1 to TRBJ2-3, with D hard to call. Trimming removed 0 bases at V and 13 bases at J, with 14 bases between. This CDR3 region has 13 residues. Germline V CDR1 and CDR2: LGHDT, YNNKEL (reference sequence). CDR3 sequence: CASSQERLPPEYF. The CDR3 nucleotides are TGTGCCAGCAGCCAAGAAAGACTGCCCCCCGAGTATTTT.

This sequence joins TRBV10-3 and TRBJ1-1, with D unresolved. Per germline, CDR1 ENHRY and CDR2 SYGVKD. Trimming stripped 3 bases from V and 6 bases from J, with 14 bases between. The CDR3 is made up of 14 amino acids. The CDR3 reads CAISDPELGAEAFF. CDR3 nucleotide sequence: TGTGCCATCAGTGATCCTGAACTCGGAGCTGAAGCTTTCTTT.

Many counts were recorded for this clonotype. The CDR3 region is CASSSTEAFF. CDR3 in DNA: TGTGCCAGCAGTTCCACTGAAGCTTTCTTT. V is TRBV12-3 or TRBV12-4 and J is TRBJ1-1; no clear D. V lost 4 bases to trimming and J lost 4 bases, with 1 base between them. This CDR3 region has 10 residues.

This clonotype has ten or more counts. The chain has TRBV28 and TRBJ2-1; 10 nucleotides align to TRBD1. Germline CDR1 MDHEN, CDR2 SYDVKM. V dropped 8 bases and J dropped 3; count of bases not matched to a gene: 7. CDR3 length: 15 residues. The CDR3 sequence: CASLPTGGGYNEQFF. The CDR3 DNA reads as TGTGCCAGCCTTCCGACAGGGGGCGGCTACAATGAGCAGTTCTTC.

J is TRBJ1-6 and V is TRBV5-1; a weak D match, TRBD1 (5 bases). Trimming stripped 0 bases from V and 8 bases from J, with 30 bases between. In germline, CDR1 is SGHRS, CDR2 YFSETQ. The CDR3 sequence is 21 residues long. CDR3 in amino acids: CASSLAPVGAFGQVTDSPLHF. In nucleotides, the CDR3 is TGCGCCAGCAGCTTGGCCCCCGTCGGCGCCTTCGGACAAGTCACGGATTCACCCCTCCACTTT. The whole variable domain, filled in from reference TRBV5-1 and TRBJ1-6, reads KAGVTQTPRYLIKTRGQQVTLSCSPISGHRSVSWYQQTPGQGLQFLFEYFSETQRNKGNFPGRFSGRQFSNSRSEMNVSTLELGDSALYLCASSLAPVGAFGQVTDSPLHFGNGTRLTVT.

At least ten counts were recorded for this clonotype. The gene calls are TRBV6-4 and TRBJ2-3; TRBD2 aligns across 8 bases. This CDR3 is built from 14 residues. V dropped 8 bases and J dropped 1; count of bases not matched to a gene: 5. CDR1 and CDR2 from the germline V gene are MRHNA and SNTAGT. The chain's CDR3 is CASRNSGGTDTQYF. In nucleotides, the CDR3 is TGTGCCAGCCGGAATAGCGGGGGCACAGATACGCAGTATTTT.

About this clonotype itself: A much larger clone lies a single base off, so this may be a read error. The chain combines TRBV18 with TRBJ1-1; TRBD1 matches 12 bases. The CDR3 totals 14 residues. Germline assignment: CDR1 KGHSH and CDR2 LQKENI. Here the CDR3 DNA reads TGTGCCGGCTCACCACTGGGACAGGGGGCAGGAGCTTTCTTT. Translating it yields CAGSPLGQGAGAFF.

This clonotype was found many times. V gene TRBV28 combines with J gene TRBJ2-2; 16 positions match TRBD2. From germline, CDR1 is MDHEN and CDR2 SYDVKM. J lost 6 bases, V lost 5 bases, and 3 bases had no gene match. This CDR3 has 16 amino acids. The CDR3: CASSPGTSGRAGELFF. The CDR3 coding sequence is TGTGCCAGCAGTCCCGGGACTAGCGGGAGGGCCGGGGAGCTGTTTTTT.